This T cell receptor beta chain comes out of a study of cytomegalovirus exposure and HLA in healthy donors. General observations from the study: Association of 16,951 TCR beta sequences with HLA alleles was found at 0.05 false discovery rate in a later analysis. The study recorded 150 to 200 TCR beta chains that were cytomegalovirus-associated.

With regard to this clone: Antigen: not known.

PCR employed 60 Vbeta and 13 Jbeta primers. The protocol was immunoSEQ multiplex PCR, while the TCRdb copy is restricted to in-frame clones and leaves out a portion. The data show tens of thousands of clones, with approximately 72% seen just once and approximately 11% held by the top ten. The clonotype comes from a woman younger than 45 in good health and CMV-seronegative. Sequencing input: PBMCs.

In DNA form, the CDR3 reads TGTGCCAGCAGCCAAGAAACGGGGACAGCCTCTGGAAACACCATATATTTT. Residues: CASSQETGTASGNTIYF. This rearrangement joins TRBV4-2 to TRBJ1-3; 7 positions agree with TRBD1. The V gene's germline CDR1 is LGHNA and CDR2 YNFKEQ. The CDR3 runs to 17 residues. V shed 0 bases, J shed 0 bases, and the junction held 5 bases outside the gene matches.